This T cell receptor beta chain was recovered during a study of cytomegalovirus exposure and HLA in healthy donors. Overall study findings and caveats: Most TCR sequences showed up rarely, but some public TCRs showed up in many donors.

The CDR3 is 13 amino acids. In germline, CDR1 is MNHEY, CDR2 SMNVEV (reference sequence). Trimming removed 7 bases from V and 3 bases from J, with 12 bases in between. It was with 60 Vbeta and 13 Jbeta primers that the PCR ran. This table comes from immunoSEQ multiplex PCR, and its TCRdb copy is limited to in-frame clones, with some not included. The sample carries fewer than 80,000 clones, about 68% recorded once. This clone was detected only a few times. Its antigen is not known. This sequence originates from a woman between 50 and 59 years old in good health and CMV-seropositive. The chain joins TRBV27 to TRBJ1-2; D might be TRBD1 (6 bases). The sequenced sample was PBMCs. As DNA, the CDR3 is TGTGCCAGCAAAGGCAGGGGATACTATGGCTACACCTTC. It encodes CASKGRGYYGYTF.